This section outlines one TCR beta chain sequence together with its context. A sample-barcoded 5' primer and a J-beta primer mix were used in a second PCR of roughly 7 to 11 cycles. Per sample, CDR3-containing paired-end reads numbered at least 2.5 million. Each CDR3 protein is one row after TCRdb ran MiXCR on the 5' RACE reads. The sample shows roughly 1.5 million distinct CDR3 sequences, under 55% of them seen only once. Each sample gave at least 6.5 million isolated PBMCs. The V and J ends lost 0 bases and 6 bases respectively, with 17 bases between them. This CDR3 contains 16 residues. The germline V gene encodes CDR1 MGHRA and CDR2 YSYEKL. These data belong to a study of blood T cells in healthy people across ages.

The V gene is TRBV4-1, the J gene TRBJ2-5; TRBD1 or TRBD2 may be the D gene (6 bases each). The sequence came from a woman aged 18-35 years in good health. Material for sequencing was blood. The CDR3 sequence: CASSQDFLGGRQTQYF. CDR3 in DNA: TGCGCCAGCAGCCAAGATTTTTTAGGGGGGAGACAGACCCAGTACTTC.